This passage covers 14 T cell receptor beta chains from one sample sequenced in a study of cytomegalovirus exposure and HLA in healthy donors (dated by TCRdb to the late 2010s). The library was produced with the immunoSEQ multiplex PCR assay. The multiplex PCR relied on a mix of 60 forward primers for TCR Vbeta segments and 13 reverse primers for TCR Jbeta segments. What TCRdb holds here is the immuneACCESS table cut down to in-frame rearrangements. Part of the clones is not present; checked against another copy, under half of the missing clones reflect an unresolved V gene, and the others are unexplained. The sample includes 150,000 to 200,000 clones, with around 85% observed a single time. Approximately 8.5% of the sample goes to the ten largest clones. The source material was PBMCs. The receptors were gathered from a young man in good health and CMV-seropositive.

This chain uses TRBV7-9 with TRBJ2-1; tentatively, D is TRBD2 (5 bases). CDR1 is SEHNR and CDR2 is FQNEAQ in the germline V gene (reference sequence). This CDR3 has 16 amino acids. V gave up 5 bases and J gave up 7 bases, with 21 bases separating them. In nucleotides, the CDR3 is TGTGCCAGCAGCCCCCCTGCGGGCAGAGAGGTTAATGAGCAGTTCTTC. Encoded protein: CASSPPAGREVNEQFF.

This sequence joins TRBV7-8 and TRBJ1-3; D call uncertain. Trimming took off 5 bases at V and 0 bases at J, with 11 bases between the two ends. Germline loops: CDR1 SGHVS, CDR2 FQNEAQ. This CDR3 spans 15 amino acids. The CDR3 DNA follows: TGTGCCAGCAGCCCTACTAGGGCCTCTGGAAACACCATATATTTT. This gives the protein CASSPTRASGNTIYF.

This clone occurred a few times. The V and J genes are TRBV7-3 and TRBJ1-2, with 11 bases fitting TRBD1. CDR1 SGHTA and CDR2 FQGTGA come from the germline V gene. V shed 4 bases, J shed 12 bases, and the junction held 7 bases outside the gene matches. This CDR3 region has 13 residues. The CDR3 loop is CASSSGQGAGNTF. In nucleotides, the CDR3 is TGTGCCAGCAGCTCAGGACAGGGGGCGGGAAACACCTTC. Complete variable domain (other parts from reference TRBV7-3 and TRBJ1-2): GAGVSQTPSNKVTEKGKYVELRCDPISGHTALYWYRQSLGQGPEFLIYFQGTGAADDSGLPNDRFFAVRPEGSVSTLKIQRTERGDSAVYLCASSSGQGAGNTFGSGTRLTVV.

J is TRBJ1-1 and V is TRBV18; D unresolved. The germline CDR1 and CDR2 sequences are KGHSH and LQKENI. CDR3 size: 14 residues. The V gene lost 0 bases and the J gene lost 1 base, with 6 bases spanning the gap. CDR3 sequence reads: CASSPPETNTEAFF. The CDR3 DNA reads as TGTGCCAGCTCACCACCGGAGACGAACACTGAAGCTTTCTTT.

The chain employs TRBV5-1 and TRBJ2-7; TRBD2 might be the D (5 bases). Germline values: CDR1 SGHRS, CDR2 YFSETQ. The CDR3 covers 13 residues. V dropped 4 bases and J dropped 7 bases, with 15 bases sitting between them. CDR3 loop: CASSLVGDREQYF. DNA of the CDR3: TGCGCCAGCAGCCTGGTCGGGGATCGAGAGCAGTACTTC.

This clone was picked up a small number of times. Given the absence of the conserved phenylalanine or tryptophan at the CDR3 end, a read error is likely. The limits of the CDR3 on the DNA are not certain, so only TCRdb's listed CDR3 is given. The gene calls are TRBV6-6 and TRBJ1-1; the table's D gene call, TRBD1, was not cross checked with the DNA. Germline-derived CDR1 and CDR2 are MNHNY and SVGAGI (reference sequence). With termini counted, the CDR3 has 13 amino acids. The CDR3 sequence: CASSPTLEETRVS.

The CDR3 reads CASSLVDRFYGYTF. The CDR3 DNA sequence: TGTGCCAGCAGCTTAGTGGACAGGTTCTATGGCTACACCTTC. The chain has TRBV7-9 and TRBJ1-2, with 7 bases fitting TRBD1. Germline CDR1 reads SEHNR; CDR2 reads FQNEAQ (reference sequence). CDR3 length equals 14 residues. J lost 4 bases, V lost 1 base, and 3 bases had no gene match.

DNA for the CDR3: TGCGCCAGCAGCTTGCAGGCGACACTGAGCACAGATACGCAGTATTTT. Amino acids: CASSLQATLSTDTQYF. This chain joins TRBV5-1 and TRBJ2-3; D call uncertain. Trimming cost V 1 base and J 0 bases, with 12 bases left between them. The CDR3 sequence is 16 residues long. Germline V gene data show CDR1 as SGHRS and CDR2 as YFSETQ.

This chain joins TRBV4-1 and TRBJ2-7; 10 nucleotides agree with TRBD2. Trimming at V came to 0 bases and at J to 5 bases, leaving 7 bases not matched to a gene. Germline V lookup: CDR1 MGHRA, CDR2 YSYEKL. This CDR3 has 16 amino acids. The CDR3 DNA follows: TGCGCCAGCAGCCAAGATTCACTAGCGGGGTGGGACGAGCAGTACTTC. Residues: CASSQDSLAGWDEQYF.

The rearrangement joins TRBV19 to TRBJ1-3; 9 nucleotides match TRBD1. Trimming removed 5 bases from V and 4 bases from J; junction bases left unmatched: 3. Per the germline V gene, CDR1 is LNHDA and CDR2 is SQIVND (reference sequence). The CDR3 covers 14 residues. The CDR3 loop reads CASSGQGRGNTIYF. The CDR3 region has the DNA TGTGCCAGTAGTGGACAGGGGCGAGGAAACACCATATATTTT.

J is TRBJ2-5 and V is TRBV6-1, with D possibly matching TRBD2 (6 bases). This CDR3 is 13 amino acids long. V lost 1 base and J lost 9, with 12 bases in between. Per the germline V gene, CDR1 is MNHNS and CDR2 is SASEGT. DNA for the CDR3: TGTGCCAGCAGTGAAGAGACTCGGGACTCCCAGTACTTC. Translating it yields CASSEETRDSQYF.

The table lists this clone with a few counts. The chain uses TRBV14 and TRBJ2-7; 10 bases are shared with TRBD2. CDR3 length equals 15 residues. With 4 bases clipped from V and 6 bases from J, the junction kept 9 bases outside the gene matches. Germline assignment: CDR1 SGHDN and CDR2 FVKESK. This CDR3 is CASSLASGGPSEQYF. In DNA, the CDR3 is TGTGCCAGCAGCCTAGCTAGCGGGGGACCATCCGAGCAGTACTTC.

V usage is TRBV5-4 and J usage is TRBJ2-2; possible D gene TRBD2, 6 bases. V shed 2 bases and J shed 0 bases, with 8 bases lying between them. CDR3 length equals 15 residues. The V gene's germline CDR1 is SGHNT and CDR2 YYREEE (reference sequence). CDR3 residues: CASSFGGTNTGELFF. The CDR3 DNA follows: TGTGCCAGCAGCTTTGGGGGGACGAACACCGGGGAGCTGTTTTTT.

This chain links TRBV7-9 with TRBJ1-2; D is uncertain. The V gene lost 3 bases and the J gene lost 6 bases, with 14 bases spanning the gap. Germline loops: CDR1 SEHNR, CDR2 FQNEAQ (reference sequence). This CDR3 contains 14 residues. CDR3 protein: CASSLRRESNGYTF. CDR3 DNA: TGTGCCAGCAGCTTGAGGCGAGAATCTAATGGCTACACCTTC.